This T cell receptor (beta chain) is from a study of blood T cells in healthy people across ages. General study results and limits: TCR beta diversity correlated strongly with naive T cell percentage. The fall in TCR beta diversity per million T cells was roughly linear with age.

This clonotype was picked up a small number of times. No antigen is known for it. Sample-barcoded 5' priming and a J-beta primer mix drove a second PCR of roughly 6 to 12 cycles. All samples gave at least 2.5 million CDR3-containing paired-end reads. From the 5' RACE reads, TCRdb called clonotypes with MiXCR, one entry per CDR3 protein. Of about 970,000 distinct CDR3 sequences in the sample, 51% were seen once. CDR3 length equals 18 residues. The trim removed 3 bases at V and 11 bases at J, leaving 17 bases unmatched. Germline V gives CDR1 LGHNA, CDR2 YSLEER. The specimen sequenced was blood. The receptor's source is a woman aged 55 to 70 in good health. The V gene is TRBV4-3, the J gene TRBJ2-5, with 14 bases matching TRBD2. CDR3 bases: TGCGCCAGCAGCCACGGACTAGCGGGAGGTCCAAAAGGGGGGGAGCAGTACTTC. Translated, it gives CASSHGLAGGPKGGEQYF.